This T cell receptor (beta chain) was documented in a study of CD8 T cells in ankylosing spondylitis. The germline gives CDR1 SGDLS, CDR2 YYNGEE. Trimming removed 0 bases at V and 3 bases at J, with 12 bases between. This CDR3 is 15 amino acids long. This clonotype was recorded at least ten times. TCRdb reanalysed the 5' RACE reads using MiXCR and keeps one entry per CDR3 protein. The table has around 10,000 distinct CDR3 sequences, 5% to 6.5% seen once; the top ten hold 41%. The TCR was taken from a female donor with ankylosing spondylitis or in good health (not recorded which). The sequencing input was blood, either unsorted or a sorted T cell fraction (not recorded which). The V call is TRBV9, the J call TRBJ1-2; D call uncertain. The CDR3 spells CASSVAGGSDYGYTF. CDR3 DNA sequence: TGTGCCAGCAGCGTAGCTGGAGGGAGCGACTATGGCTACACCTTC.